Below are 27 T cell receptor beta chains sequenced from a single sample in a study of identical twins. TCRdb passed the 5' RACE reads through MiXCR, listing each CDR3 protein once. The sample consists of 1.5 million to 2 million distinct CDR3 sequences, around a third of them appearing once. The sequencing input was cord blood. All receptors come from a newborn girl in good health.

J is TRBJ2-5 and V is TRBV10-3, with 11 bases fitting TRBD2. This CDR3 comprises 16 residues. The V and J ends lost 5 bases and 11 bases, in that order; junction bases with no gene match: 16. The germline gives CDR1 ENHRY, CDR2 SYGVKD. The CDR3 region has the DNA TGTGCCATCAGTAAGGAGGGGACTAGCGGCCTCAATGAGCAGTACTTC. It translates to CAISKEGTSGLNEQYF.

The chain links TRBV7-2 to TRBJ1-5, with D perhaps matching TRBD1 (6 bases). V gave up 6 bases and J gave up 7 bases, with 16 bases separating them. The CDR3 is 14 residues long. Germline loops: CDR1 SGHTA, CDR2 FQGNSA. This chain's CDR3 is CASSSGAGAQPQHF. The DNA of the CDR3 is TGTGCCAGCAGTTCAGGGGCCGGCGCGCAGCCCCAGCATTTT.

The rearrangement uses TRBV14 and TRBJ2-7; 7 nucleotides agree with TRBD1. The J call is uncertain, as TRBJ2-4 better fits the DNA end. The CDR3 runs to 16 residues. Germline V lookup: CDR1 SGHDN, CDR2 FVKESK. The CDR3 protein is CASSQDVGQSGGIQYF. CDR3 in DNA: TGTGCCAGCAGCCAAGATGTGGGACAGAGTGGGGGCATTCAGTACTTC.

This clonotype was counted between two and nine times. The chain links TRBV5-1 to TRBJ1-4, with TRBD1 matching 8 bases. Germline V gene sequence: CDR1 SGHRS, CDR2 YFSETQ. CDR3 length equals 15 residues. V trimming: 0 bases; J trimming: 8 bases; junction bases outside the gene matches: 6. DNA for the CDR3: TGCGCCAGCAGCTTGGGGACAGGGATGGGGGAAAAACTGTTTTTT. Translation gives CASSLGTGMGEKLFF.

In nucleotides, the CDR3 is TGTGCCAGCAGTTTATTATGGGGGACTAGCGGAGCCAGAGAGACCCAGTACTTC. Its translation is CASSLLWGTSGARETQYF. The J gene is TRBJ2-5, the V gene TRBV28; 11 bases are shared with TRBD2. Trimming cost V 1 base and J 4 bases; bases outside gene matches: 11. This CDR3 contains 18 residues. The germline V gene has CDR1 MDHEN and CDR2 SYDVKM.

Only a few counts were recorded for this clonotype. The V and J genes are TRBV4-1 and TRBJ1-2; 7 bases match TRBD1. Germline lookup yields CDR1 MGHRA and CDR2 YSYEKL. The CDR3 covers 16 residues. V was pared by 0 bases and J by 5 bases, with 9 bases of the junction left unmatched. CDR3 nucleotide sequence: TGCGCCAGCAGCCAAGAAGGCGGCAGGGGGGGGTATGGCTACACCTTC. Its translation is CASSQEGGRGGYGYTF.

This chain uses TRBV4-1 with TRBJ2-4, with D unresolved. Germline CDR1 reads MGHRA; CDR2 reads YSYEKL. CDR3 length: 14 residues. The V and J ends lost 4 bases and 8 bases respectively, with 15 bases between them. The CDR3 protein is CASSRFGYRDIQYF. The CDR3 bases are TGCGCCAGCAGCCGGTTTGGGTACCGGGACATTCAGTACTTC.

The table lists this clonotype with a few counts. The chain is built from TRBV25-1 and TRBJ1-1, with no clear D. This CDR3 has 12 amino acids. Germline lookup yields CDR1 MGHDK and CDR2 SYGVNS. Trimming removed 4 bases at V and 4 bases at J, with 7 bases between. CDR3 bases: TGTGCCAGCAGTGGGGTCGCCACTGAAGCTTTCTTT. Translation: CASSGVATEAFF.

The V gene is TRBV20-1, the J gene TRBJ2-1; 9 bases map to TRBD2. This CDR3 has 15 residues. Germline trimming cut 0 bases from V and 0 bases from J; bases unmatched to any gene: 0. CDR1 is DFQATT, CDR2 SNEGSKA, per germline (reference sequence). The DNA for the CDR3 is TGCAGTGCTAGAGAAGCGGGGGGCTCCTACAATGAGCAGTTCTTC. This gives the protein CSAREAGGSYNEQFF.

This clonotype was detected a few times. The CDR3 protein is CASSFPLSSYEQYF. Written as DNA, the CDR3 is TGTGCCAGCAGTTTCCCTTTAAGCTCCTACGAGCAGTACTTC. The chain couples TRBV28 to TRBJ2-7; no reliable D call. The ends were cut back, 3 bases at V and 0 bases at J, with 9 bases in the middle. CDR3 length: 14 residues. Germline V gives CDR1 MDHEN, CDR2 SYDVKM.

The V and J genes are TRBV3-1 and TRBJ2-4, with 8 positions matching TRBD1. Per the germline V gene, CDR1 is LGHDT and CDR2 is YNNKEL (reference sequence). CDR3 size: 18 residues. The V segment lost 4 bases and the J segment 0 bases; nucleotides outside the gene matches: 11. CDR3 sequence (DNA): TGTGCCAGCAGCCCCCCGGGACAGGCGTTCCTAGCCAAAAACATTCAGTACTTC. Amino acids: CASSPPGQAFLAKNIQYF.

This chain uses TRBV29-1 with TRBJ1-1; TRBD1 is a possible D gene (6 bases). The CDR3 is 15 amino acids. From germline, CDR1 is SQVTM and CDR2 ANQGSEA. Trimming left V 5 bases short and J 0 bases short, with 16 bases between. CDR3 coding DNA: TGCAGCGTTAGGGGAAGGGGGGGGCTGAACACTGAAGCTTTCTTT. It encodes CSVRGRGGLNTEAFF.

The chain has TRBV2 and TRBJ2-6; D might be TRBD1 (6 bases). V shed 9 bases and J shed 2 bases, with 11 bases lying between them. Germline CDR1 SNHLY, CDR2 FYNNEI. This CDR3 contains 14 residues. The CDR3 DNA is TGTGCCAGTCGGACAGCTGCTGGGGCCAACGTCCTGACTTTC. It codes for CASRTAAGANVLTF.

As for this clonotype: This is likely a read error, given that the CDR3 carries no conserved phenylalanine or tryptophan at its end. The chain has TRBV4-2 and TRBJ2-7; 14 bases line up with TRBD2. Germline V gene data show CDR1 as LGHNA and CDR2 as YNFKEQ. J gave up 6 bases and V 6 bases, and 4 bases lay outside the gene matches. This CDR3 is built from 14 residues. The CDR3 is CASRGTSGGAEQYL. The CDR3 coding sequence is TGTGCCAGCAGAGGGACTAGCGGGGGTGCCGAGCAGTACTTA.

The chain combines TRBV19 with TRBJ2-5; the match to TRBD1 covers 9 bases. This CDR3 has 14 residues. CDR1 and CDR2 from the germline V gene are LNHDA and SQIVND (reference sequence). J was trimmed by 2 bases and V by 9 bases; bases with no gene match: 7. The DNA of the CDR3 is TGTGCCAGCAGCATCGGACAGGGGCAAGAGACCCAGTACTTC. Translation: CASSIGQGQETQYF.

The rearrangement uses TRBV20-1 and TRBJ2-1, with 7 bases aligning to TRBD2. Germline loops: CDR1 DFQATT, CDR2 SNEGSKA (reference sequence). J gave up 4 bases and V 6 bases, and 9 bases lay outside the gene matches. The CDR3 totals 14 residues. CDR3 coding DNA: TGCAGTGCAGCGGGGACTGGAGGATACAATGAGCAGTTCTTC. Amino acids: CSAAGTGGYNEQFF.

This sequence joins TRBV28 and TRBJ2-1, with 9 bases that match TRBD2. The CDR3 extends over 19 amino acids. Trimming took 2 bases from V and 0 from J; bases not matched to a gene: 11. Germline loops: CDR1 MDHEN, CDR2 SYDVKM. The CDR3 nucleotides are TGTGCCAGCAGTTTAGGTATGGGACTTAGCGGGAGCTCCTACAATGAGCAGTTCTTC. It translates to CASSLGMGLSGSSYNEQFF. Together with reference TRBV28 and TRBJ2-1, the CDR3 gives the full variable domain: DVKVTQSSRYLVKRTGEKVFLECVQDMDHENMFWYRQDPGLGLRLIYFSYDVKMKEKGDIPEGYSVSREKKERFSLILESASTNQTSMYLCASSLGMGLSGSSYNEQFFGPGTRLTVL.

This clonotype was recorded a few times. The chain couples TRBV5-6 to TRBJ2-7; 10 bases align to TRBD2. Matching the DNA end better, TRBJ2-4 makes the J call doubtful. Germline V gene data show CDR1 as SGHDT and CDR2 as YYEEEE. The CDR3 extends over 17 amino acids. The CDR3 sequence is CASSLVGSGGPGNIQYF. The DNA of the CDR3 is TGTGCCAGCAGCTTGGTTGGTAGCGGGGGGCCTGGAAACATTCAGTACTTC.

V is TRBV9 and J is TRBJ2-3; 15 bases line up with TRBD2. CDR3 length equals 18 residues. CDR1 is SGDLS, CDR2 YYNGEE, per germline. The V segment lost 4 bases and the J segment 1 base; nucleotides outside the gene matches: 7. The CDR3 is CASSTGLAGGRRTDTQYF. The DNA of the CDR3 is TGTGCCAGCAGCACGGGACTAGCGGGGGGTCGGCGCACAGATACGCAGTATTTT.

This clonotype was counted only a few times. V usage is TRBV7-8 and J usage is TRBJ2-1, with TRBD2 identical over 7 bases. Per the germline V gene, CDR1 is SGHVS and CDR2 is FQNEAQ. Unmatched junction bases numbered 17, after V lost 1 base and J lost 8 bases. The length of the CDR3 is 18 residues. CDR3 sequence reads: CASSLGRGGGSNGDEQFF. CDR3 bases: TGTGCCAGCAGCTTAGGTCGTGGCGGCGGGAGTAATGGAGATGAGCAGTTCTTC.

This CDR3 reads CASSPGGTGVGEQYF. In DNA, the CDR3 is TGTGCCAGCAGCCCCGGAGGGACAGGGGTGGGCGAGCAGTACTTC. V gene TRBV7-6 combines with J gene TRBJ2-7; 10 positions agree with TRBD1. Germline V gene data show CDR1 as SGHVS and CDR2 as FNYEAQ. The CDR3 has 15 residues. V gave up 5 bases and J gave up 6 bases; unmatched junction bases: 10.

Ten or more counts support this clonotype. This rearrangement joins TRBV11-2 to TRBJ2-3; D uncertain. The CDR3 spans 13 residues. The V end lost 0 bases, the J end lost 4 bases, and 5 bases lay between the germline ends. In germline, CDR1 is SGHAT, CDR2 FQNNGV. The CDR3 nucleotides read TGTGCCAGCAGCTTAGATCTAGCAGATACGCAGTATTTT. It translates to CASSLDLADTQYF.

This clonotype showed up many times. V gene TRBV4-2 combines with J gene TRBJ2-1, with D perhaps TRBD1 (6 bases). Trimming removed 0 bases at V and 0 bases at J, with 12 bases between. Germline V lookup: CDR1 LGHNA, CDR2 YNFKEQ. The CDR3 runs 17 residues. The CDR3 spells CASSQDLGGASYNEQFF. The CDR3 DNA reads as TGTGCCAGCAGCCAAGATTTAGGGGGAGCCTCCTACAATGAGCAGTTCTTC.

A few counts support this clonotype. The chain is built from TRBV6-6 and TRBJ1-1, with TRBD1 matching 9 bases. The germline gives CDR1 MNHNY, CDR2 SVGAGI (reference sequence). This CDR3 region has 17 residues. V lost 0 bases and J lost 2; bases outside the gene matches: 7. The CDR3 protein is CASSYSTGGGGNTEAFF. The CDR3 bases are TGTGCCAGCAGTTACTCCACAGGGGGCGGGGGAAACACTGAAGCTTTCTTT.

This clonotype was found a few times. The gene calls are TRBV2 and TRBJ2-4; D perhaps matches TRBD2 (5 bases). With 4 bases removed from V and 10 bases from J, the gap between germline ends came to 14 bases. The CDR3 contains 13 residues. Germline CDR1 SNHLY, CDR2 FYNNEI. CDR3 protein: CASSGELPRIQYF. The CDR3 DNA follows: TGTGCCAGCAGTGGGGAGCTCCCCCGGATTCAGTACTTC.

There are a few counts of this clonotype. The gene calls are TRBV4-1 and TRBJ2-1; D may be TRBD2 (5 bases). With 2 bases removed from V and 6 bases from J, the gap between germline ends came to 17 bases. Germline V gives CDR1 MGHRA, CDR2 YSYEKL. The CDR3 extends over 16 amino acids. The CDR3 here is CASSQPSKRPRNEQFF. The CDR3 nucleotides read TGCGCCAGCAGCCAACCTTCGAAGCGGCCCCGCAATGAGCAGTTCTTC.

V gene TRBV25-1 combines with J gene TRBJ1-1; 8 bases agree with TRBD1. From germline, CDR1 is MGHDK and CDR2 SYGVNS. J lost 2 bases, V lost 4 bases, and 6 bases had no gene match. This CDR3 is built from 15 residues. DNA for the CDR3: TGTGCCAGCAGTGTCCAGGGGGCCTCCAACACTGAAGCTTTCTTT. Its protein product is CASSVQGASNTEAFF.